In its sample, the clone carrying this TCR beta chain was seen a few times. Its antigen is unidentified. The data derive from a study of T-cell reconstitution after alpha-beta-depleted transplantation in children. Study-level results: The origin of alpha-beta T cells about two months after transplant was reportedly several hundred expanded graft clones. Recipient T cells and thymic progenitors that survived gave rise to the high TCRbeta diversity observed at day 60 in some patients. Most T-cell counts and diversity one year after the transplant came from T cells that were newly produced.

Preparation of the TCRbeta library involved a method that used unique molecular identifiers. TCRdb processed the PCR reads anew with MiXCR; each CDR3 protein has one entry. The sample lists about 980,000 distinct CDR3 sequences, about 29% occurring once. Here the sequenced sample was PBMCs, mostly from graft donor cells, taken 360 days after TCRalphabeta/CD19-depleted stem cell transplant. The TCR sequence derives from a boy younger than two who had a stem cell transplant for SCID, so the T cells may come from the graft donor.

CDR3 sequence (DNA): TGCAGTGCTCTACAGGGCCTCTCTGGAAACACCATATATTTT. This translates into CSALQGLSGNTIYF. The V and J genes are TRBV20-1 and TRBJ1-3, with a tentative D call TRBD1 (6 bases). The V and J ends lost 5 bases and 0 bases respectively, with 11 bases between them. This CDR3 spans 14 amino acids. Germline values: CDR1 DFQATT, CDR2 SNEGSKA (reference sequence).